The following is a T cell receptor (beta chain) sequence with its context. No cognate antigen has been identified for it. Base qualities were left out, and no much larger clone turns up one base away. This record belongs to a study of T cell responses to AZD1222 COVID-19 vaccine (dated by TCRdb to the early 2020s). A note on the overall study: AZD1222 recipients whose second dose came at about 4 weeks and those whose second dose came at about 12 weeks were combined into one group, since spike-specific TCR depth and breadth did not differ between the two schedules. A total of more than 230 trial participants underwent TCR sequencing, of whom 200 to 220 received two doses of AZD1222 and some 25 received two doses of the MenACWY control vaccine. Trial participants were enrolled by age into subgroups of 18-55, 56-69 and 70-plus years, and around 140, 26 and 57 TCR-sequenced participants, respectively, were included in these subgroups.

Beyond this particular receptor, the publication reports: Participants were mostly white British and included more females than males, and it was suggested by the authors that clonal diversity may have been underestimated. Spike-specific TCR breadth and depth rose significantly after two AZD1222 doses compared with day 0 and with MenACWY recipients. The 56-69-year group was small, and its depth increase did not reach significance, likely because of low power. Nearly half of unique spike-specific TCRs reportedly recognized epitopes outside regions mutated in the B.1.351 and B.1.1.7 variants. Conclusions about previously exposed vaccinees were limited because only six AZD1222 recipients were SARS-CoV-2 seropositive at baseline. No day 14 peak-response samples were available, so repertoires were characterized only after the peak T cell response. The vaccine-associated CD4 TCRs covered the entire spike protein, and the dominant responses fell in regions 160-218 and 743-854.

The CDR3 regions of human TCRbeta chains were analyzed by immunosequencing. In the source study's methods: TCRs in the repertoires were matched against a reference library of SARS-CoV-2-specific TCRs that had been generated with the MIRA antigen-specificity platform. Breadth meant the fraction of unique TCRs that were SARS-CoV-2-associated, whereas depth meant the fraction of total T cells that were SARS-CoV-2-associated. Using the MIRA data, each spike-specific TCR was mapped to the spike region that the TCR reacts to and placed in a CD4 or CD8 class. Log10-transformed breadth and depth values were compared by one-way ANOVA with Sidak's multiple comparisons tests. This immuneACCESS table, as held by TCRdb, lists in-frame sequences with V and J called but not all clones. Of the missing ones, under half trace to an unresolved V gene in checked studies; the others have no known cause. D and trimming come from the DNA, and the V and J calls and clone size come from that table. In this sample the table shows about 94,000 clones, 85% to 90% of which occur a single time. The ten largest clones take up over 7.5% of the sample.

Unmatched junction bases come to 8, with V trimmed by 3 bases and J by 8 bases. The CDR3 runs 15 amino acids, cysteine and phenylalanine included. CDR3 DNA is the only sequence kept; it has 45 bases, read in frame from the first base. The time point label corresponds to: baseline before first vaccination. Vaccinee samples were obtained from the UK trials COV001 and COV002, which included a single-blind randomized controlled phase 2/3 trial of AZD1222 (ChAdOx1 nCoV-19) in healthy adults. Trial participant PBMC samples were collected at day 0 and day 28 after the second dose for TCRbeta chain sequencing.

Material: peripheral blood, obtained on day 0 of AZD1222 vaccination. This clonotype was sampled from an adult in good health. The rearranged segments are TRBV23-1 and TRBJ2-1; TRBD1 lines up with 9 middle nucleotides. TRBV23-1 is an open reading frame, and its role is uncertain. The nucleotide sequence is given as TGCGCCAGCAGTCAGTTCCGGGACAGGGTTCATGAGCAGTTCTTC. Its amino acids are CASSQFRDRVHEQFF.